Listed here are 10 T cell receptor beta chains from one sample, sequenced in a study of blood T cell repertoires in COVID-19 (dated by TCRdb to between 2020 and 2021). The method behind the library was the immunoSEQ multiplex PCR assay. In TCRdb, the immuneACCESS table is reduced to in-frame sequences with V and J assigned. These tables do not hold every clone; where another copy was compared, an unresolved V gene accounts for under half, and the others remain unexplained. The sample yields under 25,000 clones; roughly 89% were counted once. The ten largest clones add up to approximately 28% of the sample. Sequenced input: peripheral blood. These receptors came from a woman aged 65 to 85 with active COVID-19.

The chain uses TRBV5-1 and TRBJ1-1, with 7 bases aligning to TRBD1. Looked up from germline, CDR1 is SGHRS and CDR2 is YFSETQ. This CDR3 has 14 residues. V lost 4 bases to trimming and J lost 0 bases; unmatched junction nucleotides: 3. CDR3 coding DNA: TGCGCCAGCAGCGGGGGACAGATGAACACTGAAGCTTTCTTT. It codes for CASSGGQMNTEAFF. The variable domain in full, with the rest retrieved from reference TRBV5-1 and TRBJ1-1, is KAGVTQTPRYLIKTRGQQVTLSCSPISGHRSVSWYQQTPGQGLQFLFEYFSETQRNKGNFPGRFSGRQFSNSRSEMNVSTLELGDSALYLCASSGGQMNTEAFFGQGTRLTVV.

V usage is TRBV29-1 and J usage is TRBJ2-7; 9 bases are a match to TRBD1. J was trimmed by 1 base and V by 8 bases; bases with no gene match: 12. The CDR3 has 15 residues. CDR1 SQVTM and CDR2 ANQGSEA come from the germline V gene. In nucleotides, the CDR3 is TGCAGCTTCACCGGGGGGACAGGGTCGTCCTACGAGCAGTACTTC. The encoded protein is CSFTGGTGSSYEQYF.

The V and J genes are TRBV18 and TRBJ1-4; no reliable D call. Per germline, CDR1 KGHSH and CDR2 LQKENI. Trimming took 2 bases from V and 0 from J, leaving 10 bases between them. The CDR3 has 16 amino acids. The CDR3 sequence: CASSPAARATNEKLFF. The CDR3 coding sequence is TGTGCCAGCTCACCAGCGGCCCGGGCAACTAATGAAAAACTGTTTTTT.

CDR3 residues: CASSQSLGRQGGLTDTQYF. The CDR3 DNA reads as TGCGCCAGCAGTCAATCGTTGGGGAGGCAGGGAGGTCTCACAGATACGCAGTATTTT. The chain recombines TRBV23-1 with TRBJ2-3; possibly TRBD2 for D (6 bases). TRBV23-1 is annotated as an ORF whose role is uncertain. CDR3 size: 19 residues. V lost 0 bases to trimming and J lost 2 bases, with 21 bases between them.

The rearrangement links TRBV7-8 to TRBJ2-1; 8 bases agree with TRBD1. Germline V gives CDR1 SGHVS, CDR2 FQNEAQ. The length of the CDR3 is 14 residues. The V segment lost 3 bases and the J segment 4 bases; nucleotides outside the gene matches: 2. CDR3 in DNA: TGTGCCAGCAGCTTTCGGGACAGGTACAATGAGCAGTTCTTC. Residues: CASSFRDRYNEQFF.

This clone showed up just a few times. The chain couples TRBV28 to TRBJ2-2; D is perhaps TRBD2 (5 bases). Germline V gives CDR1 MDHEN, CDR2 SYDVKM. The V end was cut by 7 bases, the J end by 1 base, with 7 bases between. The CDR3 loop spans 13 amino acids. The DNA of the CDR3 is TGTGCCAGCATCCGGGGGAACACCGGGGAGCTGTTTTTT. Protein: CASIRGNTGELFF.

The chain uses TRBV11-1 and TRBJ2-7; 10 bases line up with TRBD2. Per germline, CDR1 SGHAT and CDR2 FQDESV (reference sequence). V lost 2 bases, J lost 0 bases, and 1 base stayed unmatched. The CDR3 has 15 amino acids. The chain's CDR3 is CASSLLAGASYEQYF. CDR3 in DNA: TGTGCCAGCAGCTTACTAGCGGGGGCCTCCTACGAGCAGTACTTC.

This chain links TRBV9 with TRBJ1-5; D is possibly TRBD1 (5 bases). CDR1 SGDLS and CDR2 YYNGEE come from the germline V gene. Deletions cut 4 bases from V and 2 bases from J, with 7 bases between. CDR3 length: 13 residues. In DNA form, the CDR3 reads TGTGCCAGCAGCCAACAGGGCAATCAGCCCCAGCATTTT. Translated, it gives CASSQQGNQPQHF.

This clone was recorded once. The rearrangement links TRBV18 to TRBJ2-3, with a tentative D call TRBD1 (6 bases). CDR1 is KGHSH, CDR2 LQKENI, per germline. The CDR3 runs to 15 residues. The ends were cut back, 1 base at V and 1 base at J, with 9 bases in the middle. This chain's CDR3 is CASSPRTARTDTQYF. The CDR3 DNA follows: TGTGCCAGCTCACCACGGACAGCTCGCACAGATACGCAGTATTTT.

This rearrangement joins TRBV19 to TRBJ2-7; 8 bases line up with TRBD1. V gave up 1 base and J gave up 5 bases; unmatched junction bases: 4. CDR3 length equals 14 residues. Germline V lookup: CDR1 LNHDA, CDR2 SQIVND (reference sequence). The CDR3 here is CASSIGRGQHEQYF. DNA for the CDR3: TGTGCCAGTAGTATAGGCAGGGGGCAACACGAGCAGTACTTC.